This is a list of T cell receptor beta chains from one sample in a study of T cell responses to AZD1222 COVID-19 vaccine. Sequencing was performed with immunoSEQ multiplex PCR; in TCRdb, only in-frame clones are kept and a portion is missing. This sample has roughly 150,000 clones, with 80% to 95% found just once. The sample was peripheral blood, taken on day 0 of AZD1222 vaccination. These receptors were taken from an adult in good health. CDR3s include the opening cysteine and the closing phenylalanine or tryptophan. The D gene is left open where the match is weak. Expanded clones get a size class; other rows say once, few or many, or leave the size out.

V gene,clone size,J gene,D gene,CDR3 DNA,CDR3 protein
TRBV10-3,NA,TRBJ2-1,TRBD1,TGTGCCATCAATACAGGGGGTTACAATGAGCAGTTCTTC,CAINTGGYNEQFF
TRBV7-2,NA,TRBJ2-7,TRBD1,TGTGCCAGCAGCTCAAGACAGGGGGCCTCCTACGAGCAGTACTTC,CASSSRQGASYEQYF
TRBV19,NA,TRBJ1-2,NA,TGTGCCAGTAGTATCGCAGGGATCGCCTATGGCTACACCTTC,CASSIAGIAYGYTF
TRBV5-4,NA,TRBJ1-1,NA,TGTGCCAGCAGCTTAACAGGGCGCACTGAAGCTTTCTTT,CASSLTGRTEAFF
TRBV29-1,NA,TRBJ2-3,TRBD2,TGCAGCGGTAGCGGGAGCTTAGGTACAGATACGCAGTATTTT,CSGSGSLGTDTQYF
TRBV15,NA,TRBJ1-4,TRBD1,TGTGCCACCAGCAGCCTTTGGCAGGGGGGAGAAAAACTGTTTTTT,CATSSLWQGGEKLFF
TRBV6-4,NA,TRBJ1-6,NA,TGTGCCAGCAGTGCCGACGGAGATTCACCCCTCCACTTT,CASSADGDSPLHF
TRBV6-2/TRBV6-3,NA,TRBJ1-2,NA,TGTGCCAGCAGCCCATCCGGCGACTATGGCTACACCTTC,CASSPSGDYGYTF
TRBV19,NA,TRBJ2-3,NA,TGTGCCAGTAGTATTGGGTCTAGCACAGATACGCAGTATTTT,CASSIGSSTDTQYF
TRBV27,NA,TRBJ2-7,NA,TGTGCCAGCAGTTTAGGTCTAGGTTACGAGCAGTACTTC,CASSLGLGYEQYF
TRBV14,NA,TRBJ2-7,TRBD1,TGTGCCAGCAGCCAAGGCAGGGGGCCCTACGAGCAGTACTTC,CASSQGRGPYEQYF
TRBV7-6,few,TRBJ2-2,TRBD1,TGTGCCAGCAGCCACGGACAGGGTGCCGGGGAGCTGTTTTTT,CASSHGQGAGELFF
TRBV3-1/TRBV3-2,NA,TRBJ2-7,TRBD1,TGTGCCAGCAGCCACCGTATCGCGACAGGGACCTACGAGCAGTACTTC,CASSHRIATGTYEQYF
TRBV5-1,NA,TRBJ1-1,NA,TGCGCCAGCAGCTTGGTAGGCTACACTGAAGCTTTCTTT,CASSLVGYTEAFF
TRBV24-1,NA,TRBJ1-2,NA,TGTGCCACCACCCGAGGGGACGGCGACTATGGCTACACCTTC,CATTRGDGDYGYTF
TRBV12-3/TRBV12-4,few,TRBJ2-6,NA,TGTGCCAGCAGCACCAGTGGGGCCAACGTCCTGACTTTC,CASSTSGANVLTF
TRBV7-8,NA,TRBJ2-1,NA,TGTGCCAGCAGCTTAGGAGCCAGAGGTAATGAGCAGTTCTTC,CASSLGARGNEQFF
TRBV27,NA,TRBJ1-5,TRBD1,TGTGCCAGCAGTTTACTTTCAACCGGGACAGGAAATCAGCCCCAGCATTTT,CASSLLSTGTGNQPQHF
TRBV4-3,NA,TRBJ2-3,NA,TGCGCCAGCAGCCAAGGGCCATTGGCAGATACGCAGTATTTT,CASSQGPLADTQYF
TRBV27,NA,TRBJ1-1,NA,TGTGCCAGCAGTTTAATGGGCGGGAGGGGTGGTATTACGGCTTTCTTT,CASSLMGGRGGITAFF
TRBV10-1,NA,TRBJ2-1,TRBD2,TGCGCCAGCAGTAATCTAGCGGGGAACAATGAGCAGTTCTTC,CASSNLAGNNEQFF
TRBV27,NA,TRBJ2-5,NA,TGTGCCAGCAGTTTATGGGCCTCCCCGGGTGGGACCCAGTACTTC,CASSLWASPGGTQYF
TRBV5-1,NA,TRBJ2-1,NA,TGCGCCAGCAGCCCCGGGATTAGAGGCTTAAGCTCCTACAATGAGCAGTTCTTC,CASSPGIRGLSSYNEQFF
TRBV5-4,NA,TRBJ2-1,TRBD2,TGTGCCAGCAGCAGTAATCTAGCGGGACCCTTCAATGAGCAGTTCTTC,CASSSNLAGPFNEQFF
TRBV28,NA,TRBJ2-7,NA,TGTGCCAGCAGTTTGAAGGGAAGCCCCCAGTGGGAGCAGTACTTC,CASSLKGSPQWEQYF
TRBV15,NA,TRBJ1-5,TRBD1,TGTGCCACCAGCAGAGCTACAGGGGGAAATCAGCCCCAGCATTTT,CATSRATGGNQPQHF
TRBV7-6,NA,TRBJ2-5,NA,TGTGCCAGCAGCTTAGTTGGGCAGGCGGGGACCCAGTACTTC,CASSLVGQAGTQYF
TRBV5-6,NA,TRBJ1-2,TRBD1,TGTGCCAGCAGTTTGACAGGGTCTAGGGGCTACACCTTC,CASSLTGSRGYTF
TRBV19,NA,TRBJ2-1,NA,TGTGCCAGTAGTAAGGCCCGCAGGGGCGATGAGCAGTTCTTC,CASSKARRGDEQFF
TRBV6-2/TRBV6-3,once,TRBJ2-3,TRBD2,TGTGCCAGCAGTCGACTAGCGGGAGGGGGGGAAGATACGCAGTATTTT,CASSRLAGGGEDTQYF
TRBV3-1/TRBV3-2,NA,TRBJ1-5,NA,TGTGCCAGCAGCCAAGCCCAGAGAGATCAGCCCCAGCATTTT,CASSQAQRDQPQHF
TRBV2,NA,TRBJ2-4,TRBD1,TGTGCCAGCAGTGAAACAGGGGGACAGGTGGGCATGTCGGACTTC,CASSETGGQVGMSDF
TRBV15,NA,TRBJ2-7,TRBD1,TGTGCCACCAGCAGAGAAGCGACAGGGGAGTACGAGCAGTACTTC,CATSREATGEYEQYF
TRBV3-1/TRBV3-2,NA,TRBJ1-6,NA,TGTGCCAGCAGCCAAGATAGAGAGAAAGTCCACTTT,CASSQDREKVHF
TRBV7-2,NA,TRBJ2-1,TRBD2,TGTGCCAGCAGCTTAAGTGGCGGGAGTAGGCACAATGAGCAGTTCTTC,CASSLSGGSRHNEQFF
TRBV5-1,NA,TRBJ1-1,NA,TGCGCCAGCAGGGAGGGGCCGAACACTGAAGCTTTCTTT,CASREGPNTEAFF
TRBV27,NA,TRBJ1-5,NA,TGTGCCAGCAGTTTTGGGAAGCCCCAGCATTTT,CASSFGKPQHF
TRBV5-1,NA,TRBJ1-2,TRBD1,TGCGCCAGCAGCTTGGGGGACAGGGCGGGTGGCTACACCTTC,CASSLGDRAGGYTF
TRBV27,NA,TRBJ2-1,NA,TGTGCCAGCAGTCCCGGATGGTATGAGCAGTTCTTC,CASSPGWYEQFF
TRBV18,NA,TRBJ1-4,NA,TGTGCCAGCTCGGACAGCTTTAATGAAAAACTGTTTTTT,CASSDSFNEKLFF
TRBV9,NA,TRBJ2-1,TRBD2,TGTGCCAGCAGCCCCCCTAGCGGGAGATTGAATGAGCAGTTCTTC,CASSPPSGRLNEQFF
TRBV28,NA,TRBJ2-7,NA,TGTGCCAGCATGATATCCACCCACTACGAGCAGTACTTC,CASMISTHYEQYF